This record covers a single T cell receptor beta chain. Its antigen is not known. The data were taken from a study of response to subunit inactivated influenza vaccine. General study findings and limits: Authors suggested seasonal influenza vaccinations each recruit few new T cells.

The germline V gene has CDR1 MNHNS and CDR2 SASEGT. The CDR3 totals 16 residues. V shed 5 bases, J shed 4 bases, and the junction held 10 bases outside the gene matches. Using its own MiXCR run on the RT-PCR reads, TCRdb lists one record per CDR3 protein. The data contain about 700,000 distinct CDR3 sequences, 13% to 15% of them seen just once; the ten biggest clones take up less than 8.5%. The V and J genes are TRBV6-1 and TRBJ1-1, with TRBD1 matching 10 bases. Sequenced here: PBMCs from blood, sampled 14 to 15 days before vaccination. This TCR came from a man aged 50-60 years who received an inactivated influenza vaccine. The CDR3: CASSPGTGVPLTEAFF. The DNA of the CDR3 is TGTGCCAGCAGTCCCGGGACAGGGGTCCCCCTCACTGAAGCTTTCTTT.